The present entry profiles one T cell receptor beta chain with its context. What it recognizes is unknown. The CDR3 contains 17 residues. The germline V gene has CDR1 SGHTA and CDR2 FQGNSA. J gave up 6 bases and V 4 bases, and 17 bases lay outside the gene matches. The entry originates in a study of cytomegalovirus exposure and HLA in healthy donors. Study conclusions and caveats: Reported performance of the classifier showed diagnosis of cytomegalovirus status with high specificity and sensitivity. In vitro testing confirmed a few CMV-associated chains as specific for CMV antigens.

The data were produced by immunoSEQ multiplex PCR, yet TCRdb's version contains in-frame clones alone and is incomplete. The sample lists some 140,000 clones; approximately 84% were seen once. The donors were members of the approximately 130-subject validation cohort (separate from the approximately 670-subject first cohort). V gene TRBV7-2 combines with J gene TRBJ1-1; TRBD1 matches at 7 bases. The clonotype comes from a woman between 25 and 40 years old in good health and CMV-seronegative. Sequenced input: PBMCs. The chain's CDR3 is CASSSTLQQGRYAEAFF. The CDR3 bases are TGTGCCAGCAGCTCGACCCTACAACAGGGGAGATATGCTGAAGCTTTCTTT.